Listed below are T cell receptor beta chains from one sample, sequenced in a study of vaccination and CD4 T cells after COVID-19. TCRdb re-analysed the PCR reads in MiXCR, keeping a single row per CDR3 protein. The table includes 10,000 to 15,000 distinct CDR3 sequences, over 45% detected once. The antigens these receptors bind are not known. The sample comprised CD4+ T cells from blood, cultured in vitro. Receptors originate from a human donor who had recovered from COVID-19. CDR3s include the opening cysteine and the closing phenylalanine or tryptophan. A D gene is named only where the DNA matches it firmly. The size entry is marked missing in some rows and otherwise reads once, few, many or a size class.

length: 13
size: NA
D: NA
V: TRBV27
J: TRBJ2-1
CDR3: CASSPGFYKEQFF
DNA: TGTGCCAGCAGCCCCGGGTTTTACAAAGAGCAGTTCTTC

length: 15
size: NA
D: TRBD2
V: TRBV20-1
J: TRBJ2-5
CDR3: CSAEAGLAVQETQYF
DNA: TGCAGTGCTGAGGCTGGACTAGCGGTCCAAGAGACCCAGTACTTC

length: 14
size: NA
D: NA
V: TRBV5-4
J: TRBJ1-1
CDR3: CASSLQRKNTEAFF
DNA: TGTGCCAGCAGCTTACAGCGGAAGAACACTGAAGCTTTCTTT

length: 10
size: NA
D: NA
V: TRBV29-1
J: TRBJ2-5
CDR3: CSVAGETQYF
DNA: TGCAGCGTTGCGGGAGAGACCCAGTACTTC

length: 12
size: NA
D: NA
V: TRBV6-1
J: TRBJ2-1
CDR3: CASSRTDNEQFF
DNA: TGTGCCAGCAGCAGGACAGACAATGAGCAGTTCTTC

length: 14
size: few
D: NA
V: TRBV6-1
J: TRBJ1-6
CDR3: CASSEGVRNSPLHF
DNA: TGTGCCAGCAGTGAAGGGGTGCGGAATTCACCCCTCCACTTT

length: 13
size: NA
D: TRBD2
V: TRBV5-1
J: TRBJ2-1
CDR3: CASAGRGGHEQFF
DNA: TGCGCCAGCGCAGGGCGGGGGGGCCATGAGCAGTTCTTC

length: 15
size: NA
D: NA
V: TRBV10-3
J: TRBJ1-5
CDR3: CAISEARNTYQPQHF
DNA: TGTGCCATCAGTGAAGCTCGAAACACCTATCAGCCCCAGCATTTT

length: 15
size: NA
D: NA
V: TRBV5-1
J: TRBJ1-1
CDR3: CASSTLWGPNTEAFF
DNA: TGCGCCAGCAGCACCCTCTGGGGGCCGAACACTGAAGCTTTCTTT

length: 15
size: NA
D: TRBD1
V: TRBV2
J: TRBJ2-7
CDR3: CASSEGTGNFYEQYF
DNA: TGTGCCAGCAGTGAAGGGACAGGAAACTTCTACGAGCAGTACTTC

length: 15
size: few
D: NA
V: TRBV7-2
J: TRBJ1-5
CDR3: CASSLGVGSNQPQHF
DNA: TGTGCCAGCAGCCTAGGGGTTGGTAGCAATCAGCCCCAGCATTTT

length: 14
size: NA
D: TRBD1
V: TRBV28
J: TRBJ2-5
CDR3: CASSDQGALETQYF
DNA: TGTGCCAGCAGTGATCAGGGGGCTCTAGAGACCCAGTACTTC

length: 14
size: once
D: NA
V: TRBV6-5
J: TRBJ1-4
CDR3: CASSYSGVGEKLFF
DNA: TGTGCCAGCAGTTACTCAGGGGTTGGAGAAAAACTGTTTTTT

length: 15
size: NA
D: NA
V: TRBV20-1
J: TRBJ2-1
CDR3: CSARDRRGSYNEQFF
DNA: TGCAGTGCTAGAGATCGTAGGGGATCCTACAATGAGCAGTTCTTC

length: 14
size: NA
D: NA
V: TRBV6-2/TRBV6-3
J: TRBJ2-3
CDR3: CASGRSLGTDTQYF
DNA: TGTGCCAGCGGGAGGTCCCTCGGCACAGATACGCAGTATTTT

length: 13
size: NA
D: NA
V: TRBV4-1
J: TRBJ2-3
CDR3: CASSQVEFNTQYF
DNA: TGCGCCAGCAGCCAAGTTGAGTTTAATACGCAGTATTTT

length: 14
size: few
D: NA
V: TRBV27
J: TRBJ2-2
CDR3: CASKVGRNTGELFF
DNA: TGTGCCAGCAAAGTGGGGCGGAACACCGGGGAGCTGTTTTTT